This TCR beta chain was documented in a study of CD8 T cells in ankylosing spondylitis. This clonotype was recorded a few times. The junction and the germline gene differ at one end; a read error may be behind it. Germline CDR1 MNHEY, CDR2 SMNVEV (reference sequence). The CDR3 loop spans 13 amino acids. TCRdb re-derived calls from the 5' RACE reads in MiXCR, one entry per CDR3 protein. The sample shows around 100,000 distinct CDR3 sequences, around 24% of them seen only once. The receptor was derived from a male donor with ankylosing spondylitis. Sequenced sample: synovial fluid, either unsorted or a sorted T cell fraction (not recorded which). The gene calls are TRBV27 and TRBJ1-1; D gene uncertain. Here the CDR3 reads CASSLGISTEVFF. The DNA for the CDR3 is TGTGCCAGCAGTTTAGGGATATCAACTGAAGTTTTCTTT.